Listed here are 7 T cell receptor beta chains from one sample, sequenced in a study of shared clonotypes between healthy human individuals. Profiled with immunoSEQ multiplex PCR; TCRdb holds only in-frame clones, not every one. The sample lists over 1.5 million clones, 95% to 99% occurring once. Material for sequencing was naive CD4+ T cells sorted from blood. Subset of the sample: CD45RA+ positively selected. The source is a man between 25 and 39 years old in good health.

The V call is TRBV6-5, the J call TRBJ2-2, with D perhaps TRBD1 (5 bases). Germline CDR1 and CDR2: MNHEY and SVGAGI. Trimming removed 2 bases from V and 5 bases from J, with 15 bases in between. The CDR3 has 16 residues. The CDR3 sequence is CASSYLPGKYTGELFF. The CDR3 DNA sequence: TGTGCCAGCAGTTACCTTCCAGGGAAGTATACCGGGGAGCTGTTTTTT.

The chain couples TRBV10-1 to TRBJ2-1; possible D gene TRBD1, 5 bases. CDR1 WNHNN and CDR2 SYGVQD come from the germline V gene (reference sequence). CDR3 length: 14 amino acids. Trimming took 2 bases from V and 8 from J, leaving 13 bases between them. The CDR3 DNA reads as TGCGCCAGCAGTGAGGGGGCGACGTCGGATGAGCAGTTCTTC. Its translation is CASSEGATSDEQFF.

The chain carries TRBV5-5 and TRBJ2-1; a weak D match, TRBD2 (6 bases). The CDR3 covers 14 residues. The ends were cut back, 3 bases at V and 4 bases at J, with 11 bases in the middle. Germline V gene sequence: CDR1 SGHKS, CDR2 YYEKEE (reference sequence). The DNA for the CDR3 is TGTGCCAGCAGCTCCGCCGGGGGATACAATGAGCAGTTCTTC. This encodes CASSSAGGYNEQFF. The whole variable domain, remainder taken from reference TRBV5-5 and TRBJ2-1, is DAGVTQSPTHLIKTRGQQVTLRCSPISGHKSVSWYQQVLGQGPQFIFQYYEKEERGRGNFPDRFSARQFPNYSSELNVNALLLGDSALYLCASSSAGGYNEQFFGPGTRLTVL.

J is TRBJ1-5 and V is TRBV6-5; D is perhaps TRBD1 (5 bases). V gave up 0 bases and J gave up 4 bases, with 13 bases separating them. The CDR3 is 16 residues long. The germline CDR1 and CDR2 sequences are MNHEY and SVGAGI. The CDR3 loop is CASSYSGQGLNQPQHF. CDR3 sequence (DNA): TGTGCCAGCAGTTACTCCGGACAAGGTCTTAATCAGCCCCAGCATTTT.

CDR3: CASSLGLAGGQEKDTQYF. Written as DNA, the CDR3 is TGTGCCAGCAGCTTGGGACTAGCGGGAGGGCAGGAGAAAGATACGCAGTATTTT. The chain carries TRBV5-4 and TRBJ2-3; 14 nucleotides line up with TRBD2. V shed 0 bases and J 5 bases; nucleotides not matched to a gene: 8. This CDR3 is built from 18 residues. CDR1 is SGHNT and CDR2 is YYREEE in the germline V gene (reference sequence).

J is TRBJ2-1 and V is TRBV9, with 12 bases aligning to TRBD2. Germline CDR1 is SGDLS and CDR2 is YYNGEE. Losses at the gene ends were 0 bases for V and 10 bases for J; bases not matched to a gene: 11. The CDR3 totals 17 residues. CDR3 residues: CASSVGTSGKSRLEQFF. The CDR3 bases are TGTGCCAGCAGCGTAGGGACTAGCGGGAAGTCCCGGCTGGAGCAGTTCTTC.

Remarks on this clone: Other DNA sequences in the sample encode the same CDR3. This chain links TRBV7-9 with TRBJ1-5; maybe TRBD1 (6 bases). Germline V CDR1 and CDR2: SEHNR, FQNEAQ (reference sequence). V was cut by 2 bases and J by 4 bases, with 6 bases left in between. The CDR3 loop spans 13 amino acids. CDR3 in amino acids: CASSLRGNQPQHF. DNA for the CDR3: TGTGCCAGCAGCTTAAGGGGGAATCAGCCCCAGCATTTT.